The source of this T cell receptor beta chain is a study of CD4 T cells in relation to SARS-CoV-2 and coronaviruses. Study context: TCR beta CDR3s were sequenced after approximately 11-day antigen culture of PBMCs. Broader study findings: Pre-pandemic and post-infection samples never came from the same donor.

For around ten days, 10^5 sorted CD4+ cells grew with T cell-depleted PBMCs and CEF. Details on this clone: Antigen unknown.

Clones were read by immunoSEQ multiplex PCR, and TCRdb kept only the in-frame ones, dropping some. The table lists 30,000 to 45,000 clones, about four fifths of them singletons. V was trimmed by 2 bases and J by 6 bases, leaving 7 bases between them. CDR1 is SEHNR, CDR2 FQNEAQ, per germline (reference sequence). This CDR3 contains 12 residues. The TCR comes from an adult with COVID-19. Sequencing input: naive CD4+ T cells from PBMCs, cultured in vitro. Specified subset: naive CD4+ T cells isolated by negative enrichment. The rearrangement joins TRBV7-9 to TRBJ1-2; no firm D call. The CDR3 coding sequence is TGTGCCAGCAGCTTACTGAGGGATGGCTACACCTTC. Amino acid sequence: CASSLLRDGYTF.